Presented here are 2 T cell receptor beta chains from one specimen sequenced in a study of blood T cell repertoires in COVID-19. The protocol was immunoSEQ multiplex PCR, while the TCRdb copy is restricted to in-frame clones and leaves out a portion. The data contain almost 400,000 clones, roughly nine tenths of them singletons. The sample comprised PBMCs or T cells enriched from blood (not recorded which). The source of these receptors is a woman aged 25 to 39 who had recovered from COVID-19.

The gene calls are TRBV15 and TRBJ2-3; a possible D gene is TRBD1 (6 bases). The CDR3 is 14 amino acids. Trimming stripped 1 base from V and 4 bases from J, with 9 bases between. From germline, CDR1 is LNHNV and CDR2 YYDKDF (reference sequence). The CDR3 here is CATSRGGLADTQYF. DNA of the CDR3: TGTGCCACCAGCAGAGGGGGGCTCGCAGATACGCAGTATTTT.

The chain has TRBV5-1 and TRBJ2-2; D is possibly TRBD1 (6 bases). Trimming removed 4 bases from V and 1 base from J, with 11 bases in between. Germline V gene lookup returns CDR1 SGHRS and CDR2 YFSETQ. The CDR3 extends over 15 amino acids. The CDR3 is CASSIKGQNTGELFF. Written as DNA, the CDR3 is TGCGCCAGCAGCATAAAGGGACAGAACACCGGGGAGCTGTTTTTT.